This is a list of T cell receptor beta chains from one sample in a study of T cell repertoires in cytomegalovirus infection. In TCRdb, the reads were re-called with MiXCR into one record per CDR3 protein. Of approximately 500,000 distinct CDR3 sequences in the sample, around 11% were seen once. The sequencing input was PBMCs. The receptors stem from a human donor in good health (CMV status not recorded). Some clones in this sample may be carry-over from other donors' samples. Both conserved end residues are part of each CDR3. The D gene is left open where the match is weak. Expanded clones get a size class; other rows say once, few or many, or leave the size out.

D: .
size: many
V: TRBV28
J: TRBJ2-3
CDR3: CASKKADTQYF
DNA: TGTGCCAGCAAGAAGGCAGATACGCAGTATTTT

D: .
size: .
V: TRBV27
J: TRBJ1-5
CDR3: CASSSGEYSNQPQHF
DNA: TGTGCCAGCAGTTCCGGAGAATATAGCAATCAGCCCCAGCATTTT

D: TRBD1
size: many
V: TRBV7-9
J: TRBJ1-3
CDR3: CASSIDRGPFGNTIYF
DNA: TGTGCCAGCAGCATAGACAGGGGGCCTTTTGGAAACACCATATATTTT

D: TRBD2
size: many
V: TRBV19
J: TRBJ2-1
CDR3: CASSIGTGTSSYNEQFF
DNA: TGTGCCAGTAGTATAGGCACAGGGACTAGCTCCTACAATGAGCAGTTCTTC

D: TRBD2
size: many
V: TRBV11-1
J: TRBJ2-5
CDR3: CASSTSPGTSGREGEETQYF
DNA: TGTGCCAGCAGCACCTCTCCCGGGACTAGCGGGAGAGAAGGGGAAGAGACCCAGTACTTC

D: .
size: .
V: TRBV2
J: TRBJ2-3
CDR3: CAGSPRADGTDTQYF
DNA: TGTGCCGGCAGCCCCCGAGCCGACGGGACAGATACGCAGTATTTT

D: .
size: many
V: TRBV18
J: TRBJ1-4
CDR3: CASSPPGGQEKLFF
DNA: TGTGCCAGCTCACCGCCGGGTGGGCAAGAAAAACTGTTTTTT

D: .
size: many
V: TRBV5-6
J: TRBJ1-1
CDR3: CASSSRQDSKMAEAFF
DNA: TGTGCCAGCAGCTCGAGACAAGACAGCAAGATGGCTGAAGCTTTCTTT

D: .
size: few
V: TRBV19
J: TRBJ1-1
CDR3: CASSIRGRNTEAFF
DNA: TGTGCCAGTAGTATACGGGGTCGGAACACTGAAGCTTTCTTT

D: TRBD2
size: many
V: TRBV27
J: TRBJ2-3
CDR3: CASSYAGGADTQYF
DNA: TGTGCCAGCAGCTACGCCGGGGGGGCAGATACGCAGTATTTT

D: .
size: .
V: TRBV9
J: TRBJ1-3
CDR3: CASSGGKYTIYF
DNA: TGTGCCAGCAGCGGGGGAAAGTACACCATATATTTT

D: TRBD2
size: many
V: TRBV4-2
J: TRBJ2-7
CDR3: CASSQGGGAYEQYF
DNA: TGTGCCAGCAGCCAAGGGGGGGGAGCCTACGAGCAGTACTTC

D: .
size: many
V: TRBV24-1
J: TRBJ2-5
CDR3: CATSDSPPQETQYF
DNA: TGTGCCACCAGTGACAGTCCCCCCCAAGAGACCCAGTACTTC

D: TRBD2
size: many
V: TRBV20-1
J: TRBJ2-4
CDR3: CSAELAGGPKNIQYF
DNA: TGCAGTGCTGAACTAGCGGGAGGGCCCAAAAACATTCAGTACTTC

D: .
size: many
V: TRBV19
J: TRBJ1-2
CDR3: CASSDRKYYGYTF
DNA: TGTGCCAGTAGCGACCGTAAATACTATGGCTACACCTTC

D: .
size: many
V: TRBV4-2
J: TRBJ2-3
CDR3: CASSQAGSTDTQYF
DNA: TGTGCCAGCAGCCAAGCGGGAAGCACAGATACGCAGTATTTT

D: TRBD2
size: many
V: TRBV7-2
J: TRBJ2-7
CDR3: CASSFSSGISYEQYF
DNA: TGTGCCAGCAGCTTTTCTAGCGGTATCTCCTACGAGCAGTACTTC

D: .
size: many
V: TRBV5-6
J: TRBJ2-2
CDR3: CASSPDTGGELFF
DNA: TGTGCCAGCAGCCCGGACACCGGCGGGGAGCTGTTTTTT

D: .
size: few
V: TRBV29-1
J: TRBJ2-3
CDR3: CSVGGYRGTDTQYF
DNA: TGCAGCGTTGGAGGGTACAGGGGCACAGATACGCAGTATTTT

D: TRBD1
size: .
V: TRBV7-3
J: TRBJ1-5
CDR3: CASSDGTDSNQPQHF
DNA: TGTGCCAGCAGCGATGGGACAGATAGCAATCAGCCCCAGCATTTT

D: .
size: .
V: TRBV5-4
J: TRBJ2-7
CDR3: CASSQRQADLYEQYF
DNA: TGTGCCAGCAGCCAGAGACAGGCGGATCTCTACGAGCAGTACTTC

D: .
size: .
V: TRBV3-1
J: TRBJ2-7
CDR3: CASSQRGEWGEQYF
DNA: TGTGCCAGCAGCCAACGGGGTGAGTGGGGCGAGCAGTACTTC

D: TRBD1
size: few
V: TRBV5-1
J: TRBJ2-2
CDR3: CASSKKRQGATGELFF
DNA: TGCGCCAGCAGCAAGAAGAGACAGGGGGCCACCGGGGAGCTGTTTTTT

D: TRBD2
size: many
V: TRBV10-3
J: TRBJ2-1
CDR3: CAISGPGLAGVEQFF
DNA: TGTGCCATCAGTGGGCCGGGACTAGCGGGAGTTGAGCAGTTCTTC

D: .
size: few
V: TRBV20-1
J: TRBJ1-2
CDR3: CSVSELYYGYTF
DNA: TGCAGTGTGTCAGAACTCTACTATGGCTACACCTTC

D: TRBD2
size: .
V: TRBV27
J: TRBJ2-7
CDR3: CASSRLWRAVASGVTYEQYF
DNA: TGTGCCAGCAGTCGCCTCTGGCGGGCCGTCGCTAGCGGCGTTACCTACGAGCAGTACTTC

D: .
size: many
V: TRBV4-2
J: TRBJ1-4
CDR3: CASSQDYGGGDEKLFF
DNA: TGTGCCAGCAGCCAAGATTATGGGGGCGGGGATGAAAAACTGTTTTTT

D: .
size: many
V: TRBV12-3/TRBV12-4
J: TRBJ1-5
CDR3: CASSFRQGPNQPQHF
DNA: TGTGCCAGCAGTTTCCGGCAGGGTCCTAATCAGCCCCAGCATTTT

D: .
size: many
V: TRBV19
J: TRBJ2-7
CDR3: CASNRRAGGSYEQYF
DNA: TGTGCCAGTAACCGAAGAGCGGGCGGCTCCTACGAGCAGTACTTC

D: TRBD2
size: few
V: TRBV15
J: TRBJ2-1
CDR3: CATSPAGKNNEQFF
DNA: TGTGCCACCAGCCCAGCGGGAAAAAACAATGAGCAGTTCTTC

D: TRBD1
size: many
V: TRBV7-9
J: TRBJ2-5
CDR3: CASSLARGRETQYF
DNA: TGTGCCAGCAGCTTAGCGAGGGGGCGAGAGACCCAGTACTTC

D: .
size: many
V: TRBV7-2
J: TRBJ2-5
CDR3: CASSLEVVQETQYF
DNA: TGTGCCAGCAGCTTAGAGGTGGTTCAAGAGACCCAGTACTTC

D: TRBD1
size: .
V: TRBV30
J: TRBJ2-7
CDR3: CAWTRGLTGSEQYF
DNA: TGTGCCTGGACGAGGGGGCTAACAGGAAGCGAGCAGTACTTC

D: .
size: many
V: TRBV6-2/TRBV6-3
J: TRBJ2-1
CDR3: CASSSGEDNEQFF
DNA: TGTGCCAGCAGTTCTGGGGAGGACAATGAGCAGTTCTTC

D: TRBD2
size: few
V: TRBV7-9
J: TRBJ2-3
CDR3: CASRYSGGATDTQYF
DNA: TGTGCCAGCAGATATAGCGGGGGGGCTACAGATACGCAGTATTTT

D: .
size: .
V: TRBV14
J: TRBJ1-4
CDR3: CASSPMGGWNEKLFF
DNA: TGTGCCAGCAGCCCGATGGGAGGGTGGAATGAAAAACTGTTTTTT

D: TRBD2
size: many
V: TRBV5-5
J: TRBJ2-1
CDR3: CASSSLGLAGAKGSYNEQFF
DNA: TGTGCCAGCAGCTCGTTGGGACTAGCGGGAGCCAAAGGATCCTACAATGAGCAGTTCTTC

D: .
size: .
V: TRBV9
J: TRBJ1-1
CDR3: CASSVAPTAALVTEAFF
DNA: TGTGCCAGCAGCGTAGCGCCGACAGCCGCCCTGGTCACTGAAGCTTTCTTT

D: .
size: few
V: TRBV19
J: TRBJ2-1
CDR3: CASSIGFNEQFF
DNA: TGTGCCAGTAGTATTGGGTTCAATGAGCAGTTCTTC

D: .
size: few
V: TRBV12-3/TRBV12-4
J: TRBJ2-7
CDR3: CASSQPRDRNEQYF
DNA: TGTGCCAGCTCCCAACCGAGGGATCGTAACGAGCAGTACTTC

D: TRBD2
size: many
V: TRBV4-2
J: TRBJ2-3
CDR3: CASSQEGTSGGRDTQYF
DNA: TGTGCCAGCAGCCAAGAAGGGACTAGCGGGGGAAGGGATACGCAGTATTTT

D: .
size: .
V: TRBV18
J: TRBJ1-1
CDR3: CASSPGDDTEAFF
DNA: TGTGCCAGCTCACCAGGGGACGACACTGAAGCTTTCTTT

D: .
size: many
V: TRBV10-1
J: TRBJ2-7
CDR3: CAGNPGPRLRSSPGCYEQYF
DNA: TGCGCCGGGAATCCGGGACCGAGGCTACGATCCTCGCCGGGGTGCTACGAGCAGTACTTC

D: TRBD1
size: many
V: TRBV7-6
J: TRBJ1-4
CDR3: CASSLLRDRATNEKLFF
DNA: TGTGCCAGCAGCCTCCTCCGGGACAGGGCAACTAATGAAAAACTGTTTTTT

D: .
size: few
V: TRBV20-1
J: TRBJ2-7
CDR3: CSAREGFDFSYEQYF
DNA: TGCAGTGCTAGAGAAGGTTTTGACTTTTCCTACGAGCAGTACTTC

D: .
size: .
V: TRBV27
J: TRBJ2-7
CDR3: CASSFIAESSYEQYF
DNA: TGTGCCAGCAGTTTTATAGCAGAGTCCTCCTACGAGCAGTACTTC

D: .
size: many
V: TRBV11-3
J: TRBJ2-2
CDR3: CASSITSSGTGELFF
DNA: TGTGCCAGCAGTATTACCTCGAGCGGAACCGGGGAGCTGTTTTTT

D: .
size: few
V: TRBV15
J: TRBJ2-3
CDR3: CATSRGAALTDTQYF
DNA: TGTGCCACCAGCAGAGGGGCGGCTCTCACAGATACGCAGTATTTT

D: .
size: many
V: TRBV6-5
J: TRBJ2-2
CDR3: CASSWGSFANTGELFF
DNA: TGTGCCAGCAGCTGGGGCTCGTTCGCGAACACCGGGGAGCTGTTTTTT

D: .
size: many
V: TRBV7-8
J: TRBJ1-5
CDR3: CASSLRAANQPQHF
DNA: TGTGCCAGCAGCTTAAGGGCAGCGAATCAGCCCCAGCATTTT

D: .
size: many
V: TRBV10-3
J: TRBJ2-6
CDR3: CATGESPGANVLTF
DNA: TGTGCCACGGGGGAGTCTCCTGGGGCCAACGTCCTGACTTTC

D: .
size: few
V: TRBV6-5
J: TRBJ2-7
CDR3: CASSYSRGGLVDEQYF
DNA: TGTGCCAGCAGTTACTCTAGGGGGGGGCTAGTGGACGAGCAGTACTTC

D: .
size: .
V: TRBV28
J: TRBJ2-3
CDR3: CASTSADTQYF
DNA: TGTGCCAGCACGTCGGCAGATACGCAGTATTTT

D: TRBD1
size: .
V: TRBV2
J: TRBJ2-7
CDR3: CASSNDRGVDEQYF
DNA: TGTGCCAGCAGTAACGACAGGGGCGTAGACGAGCAGTACTTC